The 11 T cell receptor beta chains in this list originate from one sample, sequenced in a study of T-cell reconstitution after alpha-beta-depleted transplantation in children. The library targeted TCRbeta and was prepared with unique molecular identifiers. TCRdb reprocessed the PCR reads with MiXCR, giving one entry per CDR3 protein. In the table there are about 230,000 distinct CDR3 sequences, more than 7.5% of which are singletons. The material was PBMCs from the stem cell graft donor, obtained from the stem cell graft. The receptor set was obtained from a human donor who donated a stem cell graft to a child with SCID.

This clonotype occurred many times. The V and J genes are TRBV5-1 and TRBJ1-2; the match to TRBD1 covers 7 bases. The CDR3 is made up of 14 amino acids. Trimming removed 4 bases from V and 7 bases from J; junction bases left unmatched: 10. CDR1 is SGHRS and CDR2 is YFSETQ in the germline V gene. The CDR3 DNA sequence: TGCGCCAGCAGCACCCCGACAGGGATAGGTGGCTACACCTTC. Residues: CASSTPTGIGGYTF.

A word on this clonotype: This may come from a read error, since a much larger clone is one base off. The CDR3 loop reads CATSGGQGKGNQPQHF. The CDR3 DNA is TGTGCCACCAGCGGAGGACAGGGTAAGGGCAATCAGCCCCAGCATTTT. J is TRBJ1-5 and V is TRBV15; 8 nucleotides align to TRBD1. Trimming cost V 5 bases and J 2 bases; bases outside gene matches: 8. This CDR3 comprises 16 residues. CDR1 LNHNV and CDR2 YYDKDF come from the germline V gene (reference sequence).

This clonotype came up many times. The J gene is TRBJ2-1, the V gene TRBV20-1; possibly TRBD1 for D (6 bases). The CDR3 totals 16 residues. V was clipped by 1 base and J by 6 bases, with 19 bases between them. The germline V gene encodes CDR1 DFQATT and CDR2 SNEGSKA (reference sequence). This CDR3 reads CSARAGASQVTNEQFF. The CDR3 bases are TGCAGTGCTAGAGCAGGGGCCTCCCAAGTAACCAATGAGCAGTTCTTC.

This clonotype was detected a few times. The rearrangement links TRBV29-1 to TRBJ1-1; D perhaps matches TRBD1 (5 bases). Germline V CDR1 and CDR2: SQVTM, ANQGSEA. Trimming pared 0 bases from V and 1 base from J, leaving 12 bases between. CDR3 length equals 15 residues. CDR3 in amino acids: CSVEDEGLGNTEAFF. CDR3 nucleotide sequence: TGCAGCGTTGAAGATGAGGGGCTGGGGAACACTGAAGCTTTCTTT.

Ten or more counts support this clonotype. V and J are TRBV5-1 and TRBJ2-3; 10 nucleotides align to TRBD2. This CDR3 has 14 residues. Losses at the gene ends were 7 bases for V and 4 bases for J; bases not matched to a gene: 6. Germline CDR1 reads SGHRS; CDR2 reads YFSETQ. This CDR3 is CASGGLALPDTQYF. In nucleotides, the CDR3 is TGCGCCAGCGGGGGACTAGCGCTCCCAGATACGCAGTATTTT.

This clonotype has a count of ten or more. The genes are TRBV7-2 and TRBJ2-3; 8 bases map to TRBD2. Trimming took 4 bases from V and 1 from J; bases not matched to a gene: 7. In germline, CDR1 is SGHTA, CDR2 FQGNSA. CDR3 length: 16 amino acids. The CDR3 region has the DNA TGTGCCAGCAGCTCCCGGAGCGGGGGTGGCACAGATACGCAGTATTTT. Translated, it gives CASSSRSGGGTDTQYF.

The sample holds many counts of this clonotype. The rearrangement links TRBV5-1 to TRBJ1-4, with D possibly being TRBD1 (5 bases). The CDR3 extends over 14 amino acids. Germline-derived CDR1 and CDR2 are SGHRS and YFSETQ. V was shortened by 4 bases and J by 7 bases, with 14 bases between the two germline ends. CDR3 sequence reads: CASSPGQEGEKLFF. The CDR3 DNA reads TGCGCCAGCAGCCCGGGGCAGGAGGGTGAAAAACTGTTTTTT.

This clonotype was seen repeatedly, ten times or more. The V gene is TRBV28, the J gene TRBJ2-5; the match to TRBD1 covers 8 bases. The germline CDR1 and CDR2 sequences are MDHEN and SYDVKM. This CDR3 contains 17 residues. Germline trimming cut 5 bases from V and 0 bases from J; bases unmatched to any gene: 11. As DNA, the CDR3 is TGTGCCAGCAGTATTTATCAGGGGGCTTTTGACCAAGAGACCCAGTACTTC. Protein: CASSIYQGAFDQETQYF.

This clonotype was detected a few times. The rearrangement uses TRBV20-1 and TRBJ2-3, with 10 positions matching TRBD2. CDR3 size: 17 residues. Looked up from germline, CDR1 is DFQATT and CDR2 is SNEGSKA (reference sequence). Germline trimming cut 5 bases from V and 2 bases from J; bases unmatched to any gene: 13. The CDR3 loop reads CSAVGLAARSFTDTQYF. The CDR3 DNA reads as TGCAGTGCTGTCGGACTAGCGGCCCGTTCTTTCACAGATACGCAGTATTTT.

This clonotype has only a few counts. The rearrangement links TRBV4-1 to TRBJ1-2; a possible D gene is TRBD1 (5 bases). Germline V lookup: CDR1 MGHRA, CDR2 YSYEKL. V was cut by 1 base and J by 12 bases, with 18 bases left in between. The CDR3 has 14 residues. The CDR3 loop reads CASSQVRSPGSHTF. CDR3 DNA sequence: TGCGCCAGCAGCCAAGTGAGGAGCCCAGGGAGTCACACCTTC.

There are many counts of this clonotype. The rearrangement links TRBV3-1 to TRBJ2-7; tentative D call: TRBD1 (5 bases). Deletions cut 1 base from V and 9 bases from J, with 16 bases between. The CDR3 has 14 amino acids. Germline V gene sequence: CDR1 LGHDT, CDR2 YNNKEL (reference sequence). The CDR3 nucleotides are TGTGCCAGCAGCCAAGTCCCCGGACAAGCTAGGCAGTACTTC. It is translated as CASSQVPGQARQYF.